This T cell receptor beta chain was profiled in a study of control samples from healthy donors and cancer patients. Profiled with immunoSEQ multiplex PCR; TCRdb holds only in-frame clones, not every one. The sample lists about 170,000 clones, 80% to 90% occurring once. Germline-derived CDR1 and CDR2 are SGHTS and YDEGEE. V lost 0 bases and J lost 0, with 13 bases in between. This CDR3 is 17 amino acids long. Specimen: blood. This receptor was identified in a man under 40 in good health. The genes are TRBV5-8 and TRBJ1-3; no clear D gene. CDR3 bases: TGTGCCAGCAGCTTGGTTCGGGCGGCCATCTCTGGAAACACCATATATTTT. It codes for CASSLVRAAISGNTIYF.